This TCR beta chain was found in a study of human T cells and chemical hapten exposure. Looking at the study overall: Sensitization applied 2% DPC to about 2 cm by about 2 cm of upper inner arm skin. General observations from the study: TCRs exceeding 1 in 1000 frequency stayed unchanged with DPC sensitization.

Time point specified: patch test 1, 2 weeks after DPC sensitization. Treatment here: therapeutic diphenylcyclopropenone sensitization with weekly scalp DPC. This clonotype was observed many times. Its antigen is as yet unknown. A single record per CDR3 protein comes from TCRdb applying MiXCR to the RACE reads. The sample carries about 340,000 distinct CDR3 sequences, under 9% recorded once. The CDR3 has 16 amino acids. Looked up from germline, CDR1 is SGHRS and CDR2 is YFSETQ. The V and J ends lost 0 bases and 8 bases, in that order; junction bases with no gene match: 5. V usage is TRBV5-1 and J usage is TRBJ2-1, with TRBD2 matching 13 bases. The sequencing here drew on whole blood, taken in connection with sensitization to the hapten diphenylcyclopropenone (DPC). This clonotype originated in a woman aged 18-30 years with alopecia areata. Some clones in this sample may be carry-over from other donors' samples. The CDR3 loop reads CASSLALAGGRHEQFF. The CDR3 coding sequence is TGCGCCAGCAGCTTGGCACTAGCGGGGGGGCGGCATGAGCAGTTCTTC.